These 9 T cell receptor beta chains share one sample of origin, sequenced in a study of cytomegalovirus exposure and HLA in healthy donors. The PCR used 60 Vbeta and 13 Jbeta primers. Generated by immunoSEQ multiplex PCR, the TCRdb table keeps only in-frame clones and is missing some. The sample contains fewer than 120,000 clones, about three quarters of which appear only once. Specimen: PBMCs. These receptor sequences come from an older woman in good health and CMV-seropositive.

The chain links TRBV6-5 to TRBJ2-1; weak D call: TRBD1 (6 bases). The V gene's germline CDR1 is MNHEY and CDR2 SVGAGI. The CDR3 consists of 15 residues. Trimming shortened V by 5 bases and J by 3 bases, and 14 bases separated the two germline ends. CDR3 sequence: CASSRTGTFYNEQFF. The CDR3 bases are TGTGCCAGCAGTCGTACAGGGACCTTCTACAATGAGCAGTTCTTC.

This chain connects TRBV14 to TRBJ2-3; 9 bases fit TRBD1. CDR1 is SGHDN, CDR2 FVKESK, per germline. This CDR3 has 16 residues. The ends lost 6 bases at V and 2 bases at J; junction bases unmatched: 9. The CDR3 sequence is CASSRGQGRDTDTQYF. CDR3 in DNA: TGTGCCAGCAGTCGCGGACAGGGGCGGGACACAGATACGCAGTATTTT.

The chain is built from TRBV7-3 and TRBJ2-5, with a possible D match to TRBD1 (6 bases). V was pared by 5 bases and J by 4 bases, with 11 bases between. The CDR3 consists of 13 residues. CDR1 is SGHTA and CDR2 is FQGTGA in the germline V gene. The DNA for the CDR3 is TGTGCCAGCAGCCCAACAGGGTCAGAGACCCAGTACTTC. It translates to CASSPTGSETQYF.

V usage is TRBV9 and J usage is TRBJ2-2; 8 nucleotides agree with TRBD1. Germline V lookup: CDR1 SGDLS, CDR2 YYNGEE. V gave up 6 bases and J gave up 6 bases; unmatched junction bases: 7. The CDR3 sequence is 14 residues long. The CDR3 sequence is CASMRTGQAGELFF. The CDR3 DNA reads TGTGCCAGCATGCGGACAGGGCAGGCCGGGGAGCTGTTTTTT.

J is TRBJ2-3 and V is TRBV25-1; no firm D call. Germline CDR1 is MGHDK and CDR2 is SYGVNS. The CDR3 runs to 17 residues. Trimming cost V 3 bases and J 2 bases, with 18 bases left between them. This CDR3 reads CASSDTFGGENTDTQYF. As DNA, the CDR3 is TGTGCCAGCAGTGACACGTTTGGCGGAGAAAACACAGATACGCAGTATTTT.

Details on this clone: Other nucleotide sequences from this sample produce the same CDR3. This chain joins TRBV6-5 and TRBJ2-1, with D maybe TRBD2 (5 bases). V was trimmed by 0 bases and J by 0 bases, leaving 9 bases between them. Germline loops: CDR1 MNHEY, CDR2 SVGAGI. CDR3 length: 16 residues. In DNA, the CDR3 is TGTGCCAGCAGTTACTCGTCGGGGAGCTCCTACAATGAGCAGTTCTTC. This encodes CASSYSSGSSYNEQFF.

The chain combines TRBV28 with TRBJ1-4; the match to TRBD1 covers 7 bases. Germline V gene data show CDR1 as MDHEN and CDR2 as SYDVKM. Trimming removed 9 bases from V and 7 bases from J; junction bases left unmatched: 14. This CDR3 contains 15 residues. The CDR3 nucleotides read TGTGCCAGTCTTCAAGTAGGGGGCGGTGGTGAAAAACTGTTTTTT. The encoded protein is CASLQVGGGGEKLFF.

DNA of the CDR3: TGCGCCAGCAGCTGGGGACTAGCCGATTACAATGAGCAGTTCTTC. This encodes CASSWGLADYNEQFF. The chain couples TRBV5-1 to TRBJ2-1; 9 nucleotides line up with TRBD2. The CDR3 contains 15 residues. From germline, CDR1 is SGHRS and CDR2 YFSETQ. V was clipped by 3 bases and J by 4 bases; unmatched bases: 5. Drawing the rest from reference TRBV5-1 and TRBJ2-1, the complete variable domain is KAGVTQTPRYLIKTRGQQVTLSCSPISGHRSVSWYQQTPGQGLQFLFEYFSETQRNKGNFPGRFSGRQFSNSRSEMNVSTLELGDSALYLCASSWGLADYNEQFFGPGTRLTVL.

V usage is TRBV5-1 and J usage is TRBJ2-3, with D possibly TRBD1 on 5 matching bases. Trimming removed 0 bases from V and 0 bases from J, with 11 bases in between. This CDR3 is 16 amino acids long. Germline V gene lookup returns CDR1 SGHRS and CDR2 YFSETQ. In nucleotides, the CDR3 is TGCGCCAGCAGCTTGGGCAGGGCTACTAGCACAGATACGCAGTATTTT. This gives the protein CASSLGRATSTDTQYF.